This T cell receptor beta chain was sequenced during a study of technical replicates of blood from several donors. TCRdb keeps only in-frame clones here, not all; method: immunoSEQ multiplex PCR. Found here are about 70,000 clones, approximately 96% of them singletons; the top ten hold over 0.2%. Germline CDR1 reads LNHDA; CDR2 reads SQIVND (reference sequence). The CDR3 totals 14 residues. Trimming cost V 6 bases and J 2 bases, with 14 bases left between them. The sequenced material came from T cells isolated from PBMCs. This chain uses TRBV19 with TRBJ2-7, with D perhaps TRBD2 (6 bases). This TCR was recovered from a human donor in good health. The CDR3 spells CASRDGRLTYEQYF. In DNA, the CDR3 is TGTGCCAGTAGGGACGGGAGACTCACCTACGAGCAGTACTTC.